The 2 T cell receptor beta chains below come from one sample, sequenced in a study of shared clonotypes between healthy human individuals. Profiled with immunoSEQ multiplex PCR; TCRdb holds only in-frame clones, not every one. The table shows some 800,000 clones, with approximately 92% occurring only once. CD45RO-negative, CCR7-positively selected cells formed the naive CD8 fraction, excluding terminally differentiated effector memory CD45RA+ cells. The sequencing input was naive CD8+ T cells sorted from blood. Receptors were obtained from a man aged 25-45 years in good health.

The count of this clone is one. The V and J genes are TRBV5-4 and TRBJ1-1; a weak D match, TRBD1 (5 bases). V was trimmed by 2 bases and J by 1 base, leaving 12 bases between them. CDR3 length: 15 amino acids. Germline-derived CDR1 and CDR2 are SGHNT and YYREEE (reference sequence). CDR3 nucleotide sequence: TGTGCCAGCAGCTTTATTGGGGGTGGGAACACTGAAGCTTTCTTT. Translation: CASSFIGGGNTEAFF.

This clone was seen just once. In DNA, the CDR3 is TGTGCCAGTAGTTTGCGGGCAGAATCCTACGAGCAGTACTTC. As protein: CASSLRAESYEQYF. V gene TRBV19 combines with J gene TRBJ2-7, with D maybe TRBD2 (5 bases). This CDR3 is 14 amino acids long. Trimming took 5 bases from V and 1 from J, leaving 12 bases between them. In germline, CDR1 is LNHDA, CDR2 SQIVND (reference sequence).